This T cell receptor (beta chain) emerged from a study of neoadjuvant anti-PD-1 for oral cavity cancer. Study information: Non-progressing patients received a fourth nivolumab dose near day 43, then surgery on days 50-56. Study results and caveats: PBMC Gini-index clonality exceeded responders' in non-responders post-nivolumab.

Clones were sequenced by immunoSEQ multiplex PCR, and TCRdb holds only the in-frame ones, with some missing. The repertoire holds tens of thousands of clones, with approximately 80% as singletons. Worth noting for this clone: What it binds is unknown.

The sequence was collected from a person aged 35-79 years with oral cavity squamous cell carcinoma. Sequencing used PBMCs, obtained before nivolumab (anti-PD-1) treatment.

The CDR3 DNA reads as TGTGCCACCAGCAGAGGATCGGGAGGGGGGCCAGATACGCAGTATTTT. It codes for CATSRGSGGGPDTQYF. The chain joins TRBV15 to TRBJ2-3; 8 bases align to TRBD2. From germline, CDR1 is LNHNV and CDR2 YYDKDF (reference sequence). V lost 1 base, J lost 4 bases, and 7 bases stayed unmatched. The CDR3 is 16 amino acids.